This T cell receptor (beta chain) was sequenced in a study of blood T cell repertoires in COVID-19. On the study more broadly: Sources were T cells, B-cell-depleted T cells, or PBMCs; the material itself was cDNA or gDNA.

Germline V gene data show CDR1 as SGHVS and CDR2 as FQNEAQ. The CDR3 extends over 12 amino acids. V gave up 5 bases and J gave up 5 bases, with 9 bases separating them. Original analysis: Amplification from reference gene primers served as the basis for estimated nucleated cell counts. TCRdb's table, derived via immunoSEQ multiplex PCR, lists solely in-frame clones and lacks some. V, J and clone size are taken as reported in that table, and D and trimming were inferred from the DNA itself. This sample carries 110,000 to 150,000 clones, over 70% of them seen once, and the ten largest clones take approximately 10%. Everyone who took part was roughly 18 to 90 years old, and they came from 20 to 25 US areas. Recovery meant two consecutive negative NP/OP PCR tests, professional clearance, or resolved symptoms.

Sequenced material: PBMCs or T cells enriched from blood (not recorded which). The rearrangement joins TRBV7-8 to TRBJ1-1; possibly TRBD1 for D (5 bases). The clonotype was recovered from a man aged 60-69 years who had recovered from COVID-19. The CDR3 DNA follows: TGTGCCAGCAGCCTGAAGGGGACTGAAGCTTTCTTT. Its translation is CASSLKGTEAFF.